The rows below give T cell receptor beta chains drawn from one sample of a study of blood T cell repertoires in COVID-19. Profiled with immunoSEQ multiplex PCR; TCRdb holds only in-frame clones, not every one. The sample records tens of thousands of clones, roughly 87% being singletons. The sequencing sample was made of peripheral blood. The receptors shown here come from an older man with acute or convalescent COVID-19. Both conserved end residues are part of each CDR3. A D gene is named only where the DNA matches it firmly. Some rows have no size entry. The others give once, few or many, or a class for an expanded clone.

CDR3 protein: CASSSTEGSPLHF
CDR3 DNA: TGTGCCAGCAGCTCCACAGAGGGTTCACCCCTCCACTTT
J gene: TRBJ1-6
D gene: -
CDR3 length: 13
V gene: TRBV11-3
clone size: -

CDR3 protein: CASSQLKNTDFNYGYTF
CDR3 DNA: TGTGCCAGCAGCCAACTTAAAAACACCGACTTTAACTATGGCTACACCTTC
J gene: TRBJ1-2
D gene: -
CDR3 length: 17
V gene: TRBV14
clone size: -

CDR3 protein: CASSVGLAGGTDTQYF
CDR3 DNA: TGTGCCAGCAGCGTCGGACTAGCGGGGGGCACAGATACGCAGTATTTT
J gene: TRBJ2-3
D gene: TRBD2
CDR3 length: 16
V gene: TRBV9
clone size: -

CDR3 protein: CASTLSEGYTEAFF
CDR3 DNA: TGTGCCAGCACCCTCAGCGAGGGTTACACTGAAGCTTTCTTT
J gene: TRBJ1-1
D gene: -
CDR3 length: 14
V gene: TRBV3-1/TRBV3-2
clone size: -

CDR3 protein: CASSQGLAGFYNEQFF
CDR3 DNA: TGTGCCAGCAGCCAGGGACTAGCGGGGTTCTACAATGAGCAGTTCTTC
J gene: TRBJ2-1
D gene: TRBD2
CDR3 length: 16
V gene: TRBV14
clone size: -

CDR3 protein: CASSRTQGYNSPLHF
CDR3 DNA: TGCGCCAGCAGCCGGACACAGGGTTATAATTCACCCCTCCACTTT
J gene: TRBJ1-6
D gene: -
CDR3 length: 15
V gene: TRBV5-1
clone size: -

CDR3 protein: CASSLAMRGDGYTF
CDR3 DNA: TGTGCCAGCAGCTTAGCGATGCGGGGCGATGGCTACACCTTC
J gene: TRBJ1-2
D gene: -
CDR3 length: 14
V gene: TRBV7-8
clone size: once

CDR3 protein: CASWGGAGVDTQYF
CDR3 DNA: TGCGCCAGCTGGGGGGGGGCCGGGGTGGATACGCAGTATTTT
J gene: TRBJ2-3
D gene: -
CDR3 length: 14
V gene: TRBV5-1
clone size: -

CDR3 protein: CASSYRLAESNEQFF
CDR3 DNA: TGTGCCAGCAGCTACCGACTAGCGGAATCCAATGAGCAGTTCTTC
J gene: TRBJ2-1
D gene: TRBD2
CDR3 length: 15
V gene: TRBV7-3
clone size: -

CDR3 protein: CASSWTDKAFF
CDR3 DNA: TGTGCCAGTAGTTGGACAGATAAAGCTTTCTTT
J gene: TRBJ1-1
D gene: -
CDR3 length: 11
V gene: TRBV19
clone size: -

CDR3 protein: CASSPDREGYTF
CDR3 DNA: TGTGCCAGCAGCCCAGACAGGGAGGGCTACACCTTC
J gene: TRBJ1-2
D gene: TRBD1
CDR3 length: 12
V gene: TRBV7-8
clone size: -

CDR3 protein: CASRPQGAGNQPQHF
CDR3 DNA: TGTGCCAGTAGACCACAGGGGGCAGGCAATCAGCCCCAGCATTTT
J gene: TRBJ1-5
D gene: TRBD1
CDR3 length: 15
V gene: TRBV19
clone size: -

CDR3 protein: CASSPFGQGNTEAFF
CDR3 DNA: TGCGCCAGCAGCCCTTTTGGACAGGGAAACACTGAAGCTTTCTTT
J gene: TRBJ1-1
D gene: TRBD1
CDR3 length: 15
V gene: TRBV4-1
clone size: -

CDR3 protein: CASSPRELKPQHF
CDR3 DNA: TGTGCCAGCAGTCCCCGGGAGCTAAAGCCCCAGCATTTT
J gene: TRBJ1-5
D gene: -
CDR3 length: 13
V gene: TRBV2
clone size: -

CDR3 protein: CASSLVPLGGQFLFF
CDR3 DNA: TGTGCCAGCAGCTTAGTACCGTTAGGAGGACAGTTCCTGTTTTTT
J gene: TRBJ1-4
D gene: -
CDR3 length: 15
V gene: TRBV7-9
clone size: -

CDR3 protein: CASNNILQGATLDYGYTF
CDR3 DNA: TGTGCCAGCAACAACATATTACAGGGGGCGACTCTAGACTATGGCTACACCTTC
J gene: TRBJ1-2
D gene: TRBD1
CDR3 length: 18
V gene: TRBV11-2
clone size: -

CDR3 protein: CASSAGTAANYGYTF
CDR3 DNA: TGTGCCAGCAGTGCCGGAACAGCCGCTAACTATGGCTACACCTTC
J gene: TRBJ1-2
D gene: -
CDR3 length: 15
V gene: TRBV7-9
clone size: -

CDR3 protein: CASSGGLSTDTQYF
CDR3 DNA: TGTGCCAGCAGTGGGGGACTGAGCACAGATACGCAGTATTTT
J gene: TRBJ2-3
D gene: -
CDR3 length: 14
V gene: TRBV2
clone size: -

CDR3 protein: CASSEPPGDRYTEAFF
CDR3 DNA: TGCGCCAGCAGTGAGCCTCCGGGGGATAGATACACTGAAGCTTTCTTT
J gene: TRBJ1-1
D gene: -
CDR3 length: 16
V gene: TRBV10-2
clone size: -

CDR3 protein: CASSSGDRGYEQYF
CDR3 DNA: TGTGCCAGCAGTTCGGGAGACAGGGGCTACGAGCAGTACTTC
J gene: TRBJ2-7
D gene: TRBD1
CDR3 length: 14
V gene: TRBV2
clone size: -

CDR3 protein: CASIYQGVSEAFF
CDR3 DNA: TGTGCCAGCATCTACCAAGGGGTTTCTGAAGCTTTCTTT
J gene: TRBJ1-1
D gene: -
CDR3 length: 13
V gene: TRBV2
clone size: few

CDR3 protein: CASSLTSGAVGELFF
CDR3 DNA: TGCGCCAGCAGCTTGACTAGCGGGGCGGTCGGGGAGCTGTTTTTT
J gene: TRBJ2-2
D gene: TRBD2
CDR3 length: 15
V gene: TRBV5-1
clone size: once

CDR3 protein: CASSPMGQGSREKLFF
CDR3 DNA: TGTGCCAGCAGCCCCATGGGACAGGGGAGTCGAGAAAAACTGTTTTTT
J gene: TRBJ1-4
D gene: TRBD1
CDR3 length: 16
V gene: TRBV7-9
clone size: -

CDR3 protein: CASSIGWDYGYTF
CDR3 DNA: TGTGCCAGTAGTATCGGGTGGGACTATGGCTACACCTTC
J gene: TRBJ1-2
D gene: -
CDR3 length: 13
V gene: TRBV19
clone size: once

CDR3 protein: CASSRSDRSYEQYF
CDR3 DNA: TGTGCCAGCAGCCGCTCCGACAGATCCTACGAGCAGTACTTC
J gene: TRBJ2-7
D gene: -
CDR3 length: 14
V gene: TRBV6-6
clone size: -

CDR3 protein: CASSLGAGARSSYNEQFF
CDR3 DNA: TGTGCCAGCAGCTTAGGAGCGGGGGCCCGGAGCTCCTACAATGAGCAGTTCTTC
J gene: TRBJ2-1
D gene: TRBD2
CDR3 length: 18
V gene: TRBV11-3
clone size: once

CDR3 protein: CASSLDPSGDTQYF
CDR3 DNA: TGTGCCAGCAGCTTAGATCCTAGCGGGGATACGCAGTATTTT
J gene: TRBJ2-3
D gene: TRBD2
CDR3 length: 14
V gene: TRBV11-1
clone size: -

CDR3 protein: CAWARGSHQPQHF
CDR3 DNA: TGTGCCTGGGCCAGGGGGAGCCATCAGCCCCAGCATTTT
J gene: TRBJ1-5
D gene: TRBD1
CDR3 length: 13
V gene: TRBV30
clone size: -

CDR3 protein: CASSPKTSSVSEQFF
CDR3 DNA: TGTGCCAGCAGCCCGAAGACATCTAGCGTCAGTGAGCAGTTCTTC
J gene: TRBJ2-1
D gene: -
CDR3 length: 15
V gene: TRBV7-3
clone size: -

CDR3 protein: CAWSVRRETQYF
CDR3 DNA: TGTGCCTGGAGTGTACGTAGAGAGACCCAGTACTTC
J gene: TRBJ2-5
D gene: -
CDR3 length: 12
V gene: TRBV30
clone size: few

CDR3 protein: CASRTSGGLSYNEQFF
CDR3 DNA: TGTGCCAGCAGGACTAGCGGGGGTCTCTCCTACAATGAGCAGTTCTTC
J gene: TRBJ2-1
D gene: TRBD2
CDR3 length: 16
V gene: TRBV7-9
clone size: -

CDR3 protein: CASSLDRGFEKLFF
CDR3 DNA: TGTGCCAGCAGCTTGGACAGGGGTTTTGAAAAACTGTTTTTT
J gene: TRBJ1-4
D gene: TRBD1
CDR3 length: 14
V gene: TRBV7-9
clone size: many

CDR3 protein: CASSLISYEQYF
CDR3 DNA: TGTGCCAGCAGCCTTATCAGCTACGAGCAGTACTTC
J gene: TRBJ2-7
D gene: -
CDR3 length: 12
V gene: TRBV7-9
clone size: once

CDR3 protein: CASSAQVTKRGGNEQFF
CDR3 DNA: TGTGCCAGCAGTGCCCAGGTGACTAAGCGGGGGGGCAATGAGCAGTTCTTC
J gene: TRBJ2-1
D gene: TRBD2
CDR3 length: 17
V gene: TRBV6-1
clone size: once

CDR3 protein: CASSERTEETYEQYF
CDR3 DNA: TGTGCCAGCAGTGAGCGGACAGAGGAAACCTACGAGCAGTACTTC
J gene: TRBJ2-7
D gene: -
CDR3 length: 15
V gene: TRBV6-1
clone size: -

CDR3 protein: CASSYSAREPGNTIYF
CDR3 DNA: TGTGCCAGCAGTTACTCGGCCAGGGAACCTGGAAACACCATATATTTT
J gene: TRBJ1-3
D gene: -
CDR3 length: 16
V gene: TRBV6-5
clone size: -

CDR3 protein: CASSLGYTDSPLHF
CDR3 DNA: TGTGCCAGCAGCTTAGGTTATACGGATTCACCCCTCCACTTT
J gene: TRBJ1-6
D gene: -
CDR3 length: 14
V gene: TRBV7-2
clone size: -

CDR3 protein: CASSHQGSNQPQHF
CDR3 DNA: TGTGCCAGCAGTCATCAGGGTAGCAATCAGCCCCAGCATTTT
J gene: TRBJ1-5
D gene: -
CDR3 length: 14
V gene: TRBV6-6
clone size: -

CDR3 protein: CASSSGQHNTGELFF
CDR3 DNA: TGTGCCAGCAGCTCCGGACAGCATAACACCGGGGAGCTGTTTTTT
J gene: TRBJ2-2
D gene: -
CDR3 length: 15
V gene: TRBV27
clone size: -

CDR3 protein: CASSLTGAYRNIQYF
CDR3 DNA: TGTGCCAGTAGTCTCACAGGGGCCTATAGGAACATTCAGTACTTC
J gene: TRBJ2-4
D gene: TRBD1
CDR3 length: 15
V gene: TRBV19
clone size: -

CDR3 protein: CASSNRQTGTEAFF
CDR3 DNA: TGTGCCAGCAGTAACCGACAGACAGGCACTGAAGCTTTCTTT
J gene: TRBJ1-1
D gene: -
CDR3 length: 14
V gene: TRBV2
clone size: -

CDR3 protein: CAWSVPEVGYTF
CDR3 DNA: TGTGCCTGGAGTGTGCCGGAGGTTGGCTACACCTTC
J gene: TRBJ1-2
D gene: -
CDR3 length: 12
V gene: TRBV30
clone size: -

CDR3 protein: CAIRWTDDKNTEAFF
CDR3 DNA: TGTGCCATCAGATGGACAGATGATAAGAACACTGAAGCTTTCTTT
J gene: TRBJ1-1
D gene: -
CDR3 length: 15
V gene: TRBV10-3
clone size: -